A selection of T cell receptor beta chains follows, all from one sample in a study of blood T cell repertoires in COVID-19. The protocol was immunoSEQ multiplex PCR, while the TCRdb copy is restricted to in-frame clones and leaves out a portion. The sample holds about 190,000 clones, approximately 78% seen once. Material for sequencing was peripheral blood. The origin of the receptors is an elderly woman with active or convalescent COVID-19. Both conserved end residues are part of each CDR3. Fields, in order: V gene, D gene, clone size, J gene, CDR3 protein, CDR3 DNA. D genes are given only for firm matches. The listing skips clone size in some rows; elsewhere it reads once, few, many or a size class.

TRBV24-1,-,-,TRBJ2-1,CATSDPRQYNEQFF,TGTGCCACCAGTGATCCGCGACAGTACAATGAGCAGTTCTTC
TRBV28,TRBD1,-,TRBJ2-1,CASSETGGRNEQFF,TGTGCCAGCAGTGAGACAGGGGGGAGGAATGAGCAGTTCTTC
TRBV10-3,-,-,TRBJ2-3,CAIMMDSGLDTQYF,TGTGCCATCATGATGGACAGCGGTTTGGATACGCAGTATTTT
TRBV2,-,few,TRBJ1-4,CASSDPQRLNEKLFF,TGTGCCAGCAGTGACCCACAGAGACTAAATGAAAAACTGTTTTTT
TRBV23-1,-,-,TRBJ1-3,CASSQRPTGPSGNTIYF,TGCGCCAGCAGTCAACGGCCCACAGGGCCCTCTGGAAACACCATATATTTT
TRBV19,TRBD2,once,TRBJ2-2,CASSSGLAGGPSGELFF,TGTGCCAGTAGTTCGGGGCTAGCGGGGGGGCCCTCCGGGGAGCTGTTTTTT
TRBV12-3/TRBV12-4,TRBD1,-,TRBJ1-4,CASRSGQAEKLFF,TGTGCCAGCAGGAGTGGACAGGCTGAAAAACTGTTTTTT
TRBV3-1/TRBV3-2,-,-,TRBJ1-1,CASSQFGQLAFF,TGTGCCAGCAGCCAATTCGGACAGTTGGCTTTCTTT
TRBV28,-,-,TRBJ1-2,CASTSPYAGYTF,TGTGCCAGCACCTCCCCCTACGCTGGCTACACCTTC
TRBV6-2/TRBV6-3,-,-,TRBJ1-5,CASSYSRGTDNQPQHF,TGTGCCAGCAGTTACTCCCGGGGGACGGACAATCAGCCCCAGCATTTT
TRBV7-2,TRBD2,-,TRBJ2-7,CASSLVSGGFYEQYF,TGTGCCAGCAGCTTAGTTAGCGGGGGGTTCTACGAGCAGTACTTC
TRBV5-4,TRBD2,-,TRBJ2-1,CASSLGAGGLYNEQFF,TGTGCCAGCAGCTTGGGGGCGGGGGGCTTGTACAATGAGCAGTTCTTC
TRBV5-1,-,-,TRBJ1-1,CASSLLQGNAEAFF,TGCGCCAGCAGCCTTCTTCAGGGGAACGCTGAAGCTTTCTTT
TRBV3-1/TRBV3-2,TRBD2,-,TRBJ2-3,CASSHVPGLAGGNTQYF,TGTGCCAGCAGCCACGTCCCGGGACTAGCGGGGGGAAATACGCAGTATTTT
TRBV6-1,-,-,TRBJ1-2,CASSDTGSPYGYTF,TGTGCCAGCAGTGACACCGGGTCTCCCTATGGCTACACCTTC
TRBV5-6,-,once,TRBJ1-6,CASSLAGNNSPLHF,TGTGCCAGCAGCTTGGCGGGGAATAATTCACCCCTCCACTTT
TRBV7-6,-,few,TRBJ2-1,CASSSITYNEQFF,TGTGCCAGCAGCTCTATTACCTACAATGAGCAGTTCTTC
TRBV4-3,-,-,TRBJ2-7,CASSPDGGLREQYF,TGCGCCAGCAGCCCAGACGGCGGCCTCCGCGAGCAGTACTTC
TRBV5-1,TRBD1,few,TRBJ2-7,CASSSDRGGYEQYF,TGCGCCAGCAGCTCGGACAGGGGGGGGTACGAGCAGTACTTC
TRBV7-2,-,few,TRBJ1-3,CASSFGDRGNTIYF,TGTGCCAGCAGCTTCGGAGACAGGGGAAACACCATATATTTT
TRBV28,-,-,TRBJ1-5,CASSSGQGDNQPQHF,TGTGCCAGCAGTTCCGGGCAGGGCGACAATCAGCCCCAGCATTTT
TRBV27,TRBD1,-,TRBJ1-1,CASSLSAGQIMNTEAFF,TGTGCCAGCAGTTTATCGGCGGGACAGATCATGAACACTGAAGCTTTCTTT
TRBV19,TRBD1,-,TRBJ1-1,CASSPTQGSTEAFF,TGTGCCAGTAGTCCTACACAGGGGTCCACTGAAGCTTTCTTT
TRBV7-8,-,-,TRBJ1-2,CASRGEVEDTHNYGYTF,TGTGCCAGCAGGGGGGAGGTTGAGGACACCCATAACTATGGCTACACCTTC
TRBV24-1,-,-,TRBJ1-2,CATSAGNYGYTF,TGTGCCACCAGTGCCGGTAACTATGGCTACACCTTC
TRBV27,TRBD1,-,TRBJ1-1,CASSLRQGSEAFF,TGTGCCAGCAGTTTAAGACAGGGCAGTGAAGCTTTCTTT
TRBV5-4,TRBD1,-,TRBJ1-2,CAIQGARRGYTF,TGTGCCATACAGGGGGCGCGGCGTGGCTACACCTTC
TRBV2,-,-,TRBJ1-2,CASSEQQGSGYTF,TGTGCCAGCAGTGAACAACAGGGTAGTGGCTACACCTTC
TRBV7-7,-,-,TRBJ2-1,CASSRGWGVGNEQFF,TGTGCCAGCAGCCGAGGGTGGGGTGTCGGGAATGAGCAGTTCTTC
TRBV10-3,-,-,TRBJ1-5,CAISGQRSNQPQHF,TGTGCCATCAGCGGACAGCGTAGCAATCAGCCCCAGCATTTT
TRBV18,-,once,TRBJ1-5,CASSPAHQGNQPQHF,TGTGCCAGCTCACCAGCTCATCAGGGAAATCAGCCCCAGCATTTT
TRBV28,-,-,TRBJ1-5,CASSLLEGSNQPQHF,TGTGCCAGCAGTTTATTAGAGGGTAGCAATCAGCCCCAGCATTTT
TRBV4-2,-,-,TRBJ2-7,CASSQNTNSGAYEQYF,TGTGCCAGCAGCCAAAATACCAATAGCGGAGCCTACGAGCAGTACTTC
TRBV5-1,TRBD1,-,TRBJ1-1,CASSPSFTGANTEAFF,TGCGCCAGCAGCCCATCGTTTACAGGGGCGAACACTGAAGCTTTCTTT
TRBV29-1,-,once,TRBJ1-1,CSVDQGYLFMNTEAFF,TGCAGCGTTGATCAGGGCTATCTCTTTATGAACACTGAAGCTTTCTTT
TRBV4-3,-,-,TRBJ1-2,CASSQDSRGNYGYTF,TGCGCCAGCAGCCAAGACTCCAGGGGCAACTATGGCTACACCTTC
TRBV6-2/TRBV6-3,TRBD2,-,TRBJ2-7,CASSSSGYYEQYF,TGTGCCAGCAGTAGTAGCGGGTACTACGAGCAGTACTTC
TRBV7-9,TRBD1,few,TRBJ1-1,CASSLTTGDTEAFF,TGTGCCAGCAGCTTAACCACAGGGGATACTGAAGCTTTCTTT
TRBV10-3,TRBD1,-,TRBJ1-6,CAISESEGAQHNSPLHF,TGTGCCATCAGTGAGTCCGAGGGGGCGCAACATAATTCACCCCTCCACTTT
TRBV27,TRBD1,-,TRBJ1-3,CASSARTGRNTIYF,TGTGCCAGCAGTGCCCGGACAGGGAGGAACACCATATATTTT
TRBV10-2,-,-,TRBJ1-4,CASSERGLEKLFF,TGCGCCAGCAGTGAACGAGGGTTAGAAAAACTGTTTTTT
TRBV19,TRBD1,-,TRBJ2-2,CATPTGAGELFF,TGTGCCACCCCGACAGGGGCCGGGGAGCTGTTTTTT
TRBV19,-,many,TRBJ1-5,CASSISRGSNQPQHF,TGTGCCAGTAGTATATCCAGGGGTAGCAATCAGCCCCAGCATTTT
TRBV4-2,TRBD1,-,TRBJ1-5,CASSRGQGAGQPQHF,TGTGCCAGCAGCCGAGGACAGGGGGCAGGGCAGCCCCAGCATTTT
TRBV4-2,-,-,TRBJ1-2,CASSQDSLTDYGYTF,TGTGCCAGCAGCCAAGACTCCCTGACAGACTATGGCTACACCTTC
TRBV4-2,TRBD1,-,TRBJ1-1,CASSRGTGGPNTEAFF,TGTGCCAGCAGCCGAGGGACAGGGGGACCGAACACTGAAGCTTTCTTT
TRBV28,-,many,TRBJ1-6,CASIVGGSNSPLHF,TGTGCCAGCATCGTGGGGGGAAGTAATTCACCCCTCCACTTT
TRBV3-1/TRBV3-2,TRBD2,-,TRBJ2-1,CASSQGAERGGYNEQFF,TGTGCCAGCAGCCAAGGGGCTGAGCGGGGGGGGTACAATGAGCAGTTCTTC
TRBV6-2/TRBV6-3,TRBD1,-,TRBJ1-2,CASSYHQGTGDGYTF,TGTGCCAGCAGTTACCACCAAGGGACAGGGGATGGCTACACCTTC